This is a list of T cell receptor beta chains from one sample in a study of shared clonotypes between healthy human individuals. Produced via immunoSEQ multiplex PCR; TCRdb's table is partial and in-frame only. The sample shows a few million clones, more than 90% of them seen only once. The sequenced material came from naive CD4+ T cells sorted from blood. These receptors were taken from a man aged 18 to 29 in good health. Both conserved end residues are part of each CDR3. D genes are given only for firm matches. The size entry is marked missing in some rows and otherwise reads once, few, many or a size class.

>TRBV30|TRBJ2-5|-|-
CAWSVGSQGRETQYF
TGTGCCTGGAGTGTAGGCTCACAGGGGAGGGAGACCCAGTACTTC
>TRBV11-3|TRBJ2-2|TRBD1|-
CASSSTGGGTGELFF
TGTGCCAGCAGCTCTACAGGGGGAGGCACCGGGGAGCTGTTTTTT
>TRBV9|TRBJ2-7|-|-
CASSPTGLGYEQYF
TGTGCCAGCAGCCCTACGGGACTCGGCTACGAGCAGTACTTC
>TRBV2|TRBJ1-2|-|-
CASSTGTQYGYTF
TGTGCCAGCAGTACCGGGACACAGTATGGCTACACCTTC
>TRBV7-9|TRBJ1-2|TRBD1|-
CASRKPGQSDYGYTF
TGTGCCAGCAGAAAACCGGGACAGTCGGACTATGGCTACACCTTC
>TRBV10-2|TRBJ2-5|-|-
CASSGSSLETQYF
TGCGCCAGCAGTGGCTCTAGCTTAGAGACCCAGTACTTC
>TRBV2|TRBJ2-1|-|-
CASSLGLGEQFF
TGTGCCAGCAGCCTGGGGTTGGGTGAGCAGTTCTTC
>TRBV6-1|TRBJ2-7|-|-
CASKYLSYEQYF
TGTGCCAGCAAGTACCTCTCCTACGAGCAGTACTTC
>TRBV27|TRBJ1-1|TRBD1|-
CASSFGPFDRGLNTEAFF
TGTGCCAGCAGTTTTGGGCCTTTCGACAGGGGGCTTAACACTGAAGCTTTCTTT
>TRBV11-2|TRBJ2-7|TRBD1|-
CASTTGEKGEQYF
TGTGCCAGCACGACAGGGGAAAAGGGCGAGCAGTACTTC
>TRBV2|TRBJ1-1|TRBD1|-
CASSYRQGLGAFF
TGTGCCAGCAGTTACCGACAGGGCCTCGGAGCTTTCTTT
>TRBV18|TRBJ2-7|-|-
CASSTLLGALSYEQYF
TGTGCCAGCTCAACCCTACTTGGCGCCCTATCCTACGAGCAGTACTTC
>TRBV11-2|TRBJ2-7|-|-
CASSIGHYEQYF
TGTGCCAGCAGCATTGGGCATTACGAGCAGTACTTC
>TRBV7-9|TRBJ1-2|TRBD1|-
CASSGDRDGYGYTF
TGTGCCAGCAGCGGTGACAGGGACGGCTATGGCTACACCTTC
>TRBV7-9|TRBJ2-7|-|once
CASSSSLRTYEQYF
TGTGCCAGCAGCTCCTCCCTCCGGACCTACGAGCAGTACTTC
>TRBV5-6|TRBJ1-2|-|-
CASSLFGELGYTF
TGTGCCAGCAGCTTGTTCGGGGAATTGGGCTACACCTTC
>TRBV5-6|TRBJ1-5|-|-
CASSLGGGSQPQHF
TGTGCCAGCAGCTTGGGGGGAGGGTCTCAGCCCCAGCATTTT
>TRBV19|TRBJ2-5|-|-
CASSSGRTQETQYF
TGTGCCAGTAGTTCGGGACGGACACAAGAGACCCAGTACTTC
>TRBV25-1|TRBJ1-3|-|-
CASSPTALSGNTIYF
TGTGCCAGCAGTCCCACCGCTCTCTCTGGAAACACCATATATTTT
>TRBV11-2|TRBJ2-7|-|once
CASSLGPVNYEQYF
TGTGCCAGCAGCTTAGGCCCAGTGAACTACGAGCAGTACTTC
>TRBV7-2|TRBJ1-6|-|-
CASSLYSYGYSPLHF
TGTGCCAGCAGCTTATACAGCTATGGTTATTCACCCCTCCACTTT
>TRBV10-3|TRBJ1-1|-|once
CAIRMNTEAFF
TGTGCCATCAGGATGAACACTGAAGCTTTCTTT
>TRBV28|TRBJ1-2|-|-
CASSQRTAELRYTF
TGTGCCAGCAGTCAGAGAACAGCCGAATTGCGCTACACCTTC
>TRBV19|TRBJ2-7|-|-
CASAAGPDSYEQYF
TGTGCCAGTGCTGCCGGGCCGGACTCCTACGAGCAGTACTTC
>TRBV7-2|TRBJ2-3|-|-
CASSPWGTTDTQYF
TGTGCCAGCAGCCCCTGGGGGACCACAGATACGCAGTATTTT